This entry is about one T cell receptor (beta chain). PCR employed 60 Vbeta and 13 Jbeta primers. Data came from immunoSEQ multiplex PCR; TCRdb stores just in-frame clones and leaves some out. The top ten clones hold about 3.5% of a sample with under 90,000 clones, roughly 74% of them seen once. This record belongs to a study of cytomegalovirus exposure and HLA in healthy donors. The sequencing sample was made of PBMCs. The source is a middle-aged man in good health and CMV-seronegative.

The CDR3, as DNA: TGTGCCAGCAGTTTAGGGGCCACAGGGGGCAATCAGCCCCAGCATTTT. Translation gives CASSLGATGGNQPQHF. The chain employs TRBV27 and TRBJ1-5; 7 nucleotides line up with TRBD1. The V segment lost 2 bases and the J segment 2 bases; nucleotides outside the gene matches: 6. Germline V lookup: CDR1 MNHEY, CDR2 SMNVEV (reference sequence). This CDR3 has 16 residues.